This T cell receptor beta chain was identified in a study of human T cells and chemical hapten exposure. TCRdb analysed the RACE reads with MiXCR anew, one entry per CDR3 protein. The sample holds about 93,000 distinct CDR3 sequences, over 8% seen once. The time point is: healthy volunteer bleed at 2 weeks. The total RNA was obtained from whole blood that was not fractionated. The CDR3 is 13 residues long. V lost 4 bases to trimming and J lost 0 bases, with 8 bases between them. Germline loops: CDR1 SGHRS, CDR2 YFSETQ. Sequenced sample: whole blood. This sequence joins TRBV5-1 and TRBJ2-7; tentatively, D is TRBD1 (6 bases). The receptor was isolated from a female donor in good health. Some clones in this sample may be carry-over from other donors' samples. CDR3 in DNA: TGCGCCAGCAGCCGGGACACCTCCTACGAGCAGTACTTC. Its translation is CASSRDTSYEQYF. Drawing the rest from reference TRBV5-1 and TRBJ2-7, the complete variable domain is KAGVTQTPRYLIKTRGQQVTLSCSPISGHRSVSWYQQTPGQGLQFLFEYFSETQRNKGNFPGRFSGRQFSNSRSEMNVSTLELGDSALYLCASSRDTSYEQYFGPGTRLTVT.